These 18 T cell receptor beta chains were all obtained from the same sample, sequenced in a study of T-cell reconstitution after alpha-beta-depleted transplantation in children. The TCRbeta library incorporated unique molecular identifiers. TCRdb reprocessed the PCR reads via MiXCR and lists one record per CDR3 protein. The sample yields some 300,000 distinct CDR3 sequences, 9.5% to 13% seen once. The sequencing used PBMCs, collected before TCRalphabeta/CD19-depleted stem cell transplant. Receptor source: a boy less than two years old with acute myeloid leukemia, due to receive a stem cell transplant.

This clonotype was seen more than once but under ten times. This sequence joins TRBV2 and TRBJ1-1; perhaps TRBD1 as D (5 bases). This CDR3 is built from 14 residues. V shed 8 bases and J shed 4 bases, with 17 bases lying between them. Germline V gene sequence: CDR1 SNHLY, CDR2 FYNNEI. The CDR3 coding sequence is TGTGCCAGCCCTGGCGGGCAGGGTGGCACTGAAGCTTTCTTT. This encodes CASPGGQGGTEAFF.

This clonotype was seen repeatedly, ten times or more. The chain combines TRBV12-3 or TRBV12-4 with TRBJ1-1; D gene ambiguous. The CDR3 is 12 residues long. The V and J ends lost 5 bases and 11 bases respectively, with 15 bases between them. CDR3 bases: TGTGCCAGCAGTCTAGGCAGGTCCAAGGCTTTCTTT. Translated: CASSLGRSKAFF.

This clonotype showed up many times. The chain is built from TRBV7-9 and TRBJ2-7, with D unresolved. Trimming cost V 3 bases and J 2 bases, with 11 bases left between them. The germline CDR1 and CDR2 sequences are SEHNR and FQNEAQ (reference sequence). The CDR3 contains 14 residues. The CDR3 sequence: CASSFLLFPYEQYF. The CDR3 DNA is TGTGCCAGCAGCTTCCTTCTTTTCCCCTACGAGCAGTACTTC.

This chain joins TRBV28 and TRBJ2-1, with TRBD2 matching 8 bases. The CDR3 consists of 15 residues. Losses at the gene ends were 5 bases for V and 7 bases for J; bases not matched to a gene: 10. CDR1 is MDHEN, CDR2 SYDVKM, per germline. The CDR3 DNA follows: TGTGCCAGCAGTCCGGGAGGACTAGCTAGGAATGAGCAGTTCTTC. Its translation: CASSPGGLARNEQFF. The full variable domain, completed using reference TRBV28 and TRBJ2-1, is DVKVTQSSRYLVKRTGEKVFLECVQDMDHENMFWYRQDPGLGLRLIYFSYDVKMKEKGDIPEGYSVSREKKERFSLILESASTNQTSMYLCASSPGGLARNEQFFGPGTRLTVL.

This clonotype appeared many times. The chain carries TRBV10-3 and TRBJ1-5; 9 bases are a match to TRBD1. This CDR3 region has 11 residues. J gave up 7 bases and V 10 bases, and 2 bases lay outside the gene matches. Germline CDR1 and CDR2: ENHRY and SYGVKD. The CDR3 DNA sequence: TGTGCCACCGGGACAGGGCAGCCCCAGCATTTT. Amino acids: CATGTGQPQHF.

This clonotype was counted ten times or more. The chain links TRBV7-9 to TRBJ2-5; tentative D call: TRBD1 (5 bases). CDR1 SEHNR and CDR2 FQNEAQ come from the germline V gene (reference sequence). V lost 5 bases and J lost 7, with 8 bases in between. The CDR3 length is 11 residues. This CDR3 is CASSVQGTQYF. The CDR3 DNA reads TGTGCCAGCAGCGTCCAGGGGACCCAGTACTTC.

This clonotype was recorded many times. The chain couples TRBV18 to TRBJ2-3; D ambiguous. The germline gives CDR1 KGHSH, CDR2 LQKENI. The CDR3 consists of 13 residues. Trimming left V 3 bases short and J 5 bases short, with 9 bases between. The CDR3 DNA follows: TGTGCCAGCTCACCGTACCTTGGAGATACGCAGTATTTT. This encodes CASSPYLGDTQYF.

This clonotype showed up many times. The V gene is TRBV29-1, the J gene TRBJ2-2; perhaps TRBD1 as D (6 bases). Germline V gene sequence: CDR1 SQVTM, CDR2 ANQGSEA. This CDR3 has 15 amino acids. V lost 3 bases and J lost 0, with 11 bases in between. The CDR3 sequence: CSVEEQGANTGELFF. The CDR3 DNA is TGCAGCGTTGAGGAACAGGGTGCGAACACCGGGGAGCTGTTTTTT.

This clonotype was observed many times. The genes are TRBV10-3 and TRBJ2-2; maybe TRBD1 (5 bases). This CDR3 is built from 15 residues. V lost 5 bases and J lost 3, with 13 bases in between. Germline lookup yields CDR1 ENHRY and CDR2 SYGVKD. This CDR3 is CAISSRESYTGELFF. The CDR3 DNA reads as TGTGCCATCAGTTCCAGGGAAAGTTACACCGGGGAGCTGTTTTTT.

There are many counts of this clonotype. The rearrangement links TRBV6-5 to TRBJ2-2; 7 bases align to TRBD2. The junction had 9 bases not matched to a gene; V was cut back by 4 bases and J by 1 base. Germline CDR1 reads MNHEY; CDR2 reads SVGAGI. The CDR3 loop spans 17 amino acids. The chain's CDR3 is CASSWFISSGNTGELFF. In DNA, the CDR3 is TGTGCCAGCAGTTGGTTTATTTCTAGCGGGAACACCGGGGAGCTGTTTTTT.

The genes are TRBV28 and TRBJ1-2; 11 positions match TRBD1. This CDR3 spans 15 amino acids. V dropped 4 bases and J dropped 8; count of bases not matched to a gene: 9. CDR1 is MDHEN, CDR2 SYDVKM, per germline. In nucleotides, the CDR3 is TGTGCCAGCAGTTCGGACAGGGGGCGGCTATGGGGCTACACCTTC. Its translation is CASSSDRGRLWGYTF.

This chain joins TRBV20-1 and TRBJ1-6; TRBD1 aligns across 7 bases. CDR1 is DFQATT, CDR2 SNEGSKA, per germline (reference sequence). Unmatched junction bases numbered 7, after V lost 0 bases and J lost 2 bases. The CDR3 runs 17 residues. CDR3 protein: CSARDRRGQTYNSPLHF. DNA of the CDR3: TGCAGTGCTAGAGATAGAAGGGGGCAGACCTATAATTCACCCCTCCACTTT.

The J gene is TRBJ2-7, the V gene TRBV6-1; 7 bases fit TRBD1. The V segment lost 6 bases and the J segment 3 bases; nucleotides outside the gene matches: 8. Germline V gives CDR1 MNHNS, CDR2 SASEGT. This CDR3 has 14 residues. CDR3 DNA sequence: TGTGCCAGCAGAGCTGGGGACAGTTACTACGAGCAGTACTTC. Residues: CASRAGDSYYEQYF.

This clonotype was picked up many times. The chain is built from TRBV5-5 and TRBJ2-7; 9 bases match TRBD1. J gave up 2 bases and V 1 base, and 4 bases lay outside the gene matches. The germline CDR1 and CDR2 sequences are SGHKS and YYEKEE (reference sequence). The CDR3 extends over 15 amino acids. CDR3 sequence (DNA): TGTGCCAGCAGCTTGAGGGACAGGGATACCTACGAGCAGTACTTC. This translates into CASSLRDRDTYEQYF.

This clonotype has at least ten counts. The V gene is TRBV7-2, the J gene TRBJ2-3; TRBD1 or TRBD2 may be the D gene (5 bases each). Trimming took 5 bases from V and 0 from J, leaving 12 bases between them. This CDR3 is 15 amino acids long. The germline V gene encodes CDR1 SGHTA and CDR2 FQGNSA. CDR3 loop: CASSQTRGSTDTQYF. The CDR3 nucleotides are TGTGCCAGCAGCCAAACTAGGGGTAGCACAGATACGCAGTATTTT.

A word on this clonotype: One base away lies a much larger clone, so this may be a sequencing read error. This chain joins TRBV12-3 or TRBV12-4 and TRBJ2-2, with a tentative D call TRBD2 (6 bases). CDR3 length: 17 residues. The CDR3 nucleotides are TGTGCCAGCAGTTTAAATCCCAGGGACTTTGCGGCCGGGGAGCTGTCTTTT. This gives the protein CASSLNPRDFAAGELSF.

This clonotype showed up many times. This chain links TRBV29-1 with TRBJ2-3; D not certain. The germline gives CDR1 SQVTM, CDR2 ANQGSEA. The V gene lost 0 bases and the J gene lost 3 bases, with 7 bases spanning the gap. CDR3 length: 13 amino acids. The CDR3 coding sequence is TGCAGCGTTGAAGATTTGGGGACAGATACGCAGTATTTT. This gives the protein CSVEDLGTDTQYF.

The table lists this clonotype with many counts. The chain has TRBV20-1 and TRBJ2-1, with TRBD2 matching 10 bases. Unmatched junction bases numbered 9, after V lost 0 bases and J lost 4 bases. Germline values: CDR1 DFQATT, CDR2 SNEGSKA (reference sequence). This CDR3 region has 17 residues. CDR3 in DNA: TGCAGTGCTAGAGATTGGGTAGCGGGAGGTGGGTACAATGAGCAGTTCTTC. It specifies CSARDWVAGGGYNEQFF.